This TCR beta chain was profiled in a study of T-cell memory formation after mild COVID-19. Each CDR3 protein is one row after TCRdb ran MiXCR on the 5' RACE reads. The sample has almost 550,000 distinct CDR3 sequences; about a fifth are singletons. J lost 6 bases, V lost 7 bases, and 8 bases had no gene match. Per germline, CDR1 SQVTM and CDR2 ANQGSEA. The CDR3 is made up of 12 amino acids. The specimen was PBMCs or a T cell subset sorted from them (not recorded which). This sequence originates from an adult woman who had mild COVID-19 (a few samples of this study predate the infection). Cell type and time point are not known. The rearrangement uses TRBV29-1 and TRBJ1-1, with 7 nucleotides matching TRBD1. The CDR3: CSAVRGEAEAFF. For the CDR3, the DNA is TGCAGCGCGGTCAGGGGGGAGGCTGAAGCTTTCTTT.